These 22 T cell receptor beta chains share one sample of origin, sequenced in a study of blood T cell repertoires in COVID-19. The repertoire was sequenced with immunoSEQ multiplex PCR; TCRdb's copy has only in-frame clones and lacks some. The sample has around 45,000 clones, roughly 80% seen once. Sample: peripheral blood. Receptors were obtained from a woman in her fifties or sixties with acute or convalescent COVID-19.

The chain employs TRBV27 and TRBJ1-6; tentatively, D is TRBD1 (5 bases). The CDR3 has 16 residues. V was cut by 5 bases and J by 10 bases, with 21 bases left in between. Germline assignment: CDR1 MNHEY and CDR2 SMNVEV (reference sequence). The CDR3 loop is CASSITHPQGRSPLHF. CDR3 in DNA: TGTGCCAGCAGTATAACGCACCCTCAGGGTCGCTCACCCCTCCACTTT.

The chain joins TRBV27 to TRBJ1-1; weak D call: TRBD1 (6 bases). CDR3 length: 14 amino acids. V was trimmed by 6 bases and J by 2 bases, leaving 13 bases between them. Germline V gene data show CDR1 as MNHEY and CDR2 as SMNVEV (reference sequence). The CDR3 reads CASSPGGPNTEAFF. CDR3 nucleotides: TGTGCCAGCAGCCCGGGGGGGCCTAACACTGAAGCTTTCTTT.

This chain uses TRBV30 with TRBJ2-7; D ambiguous. The CDR3 covers 13 residues. V lost 8 bases and J lost 2, with 16 bases in between. Germline CDR1 reads GTSNPN; CDR2 reads SVGIG (reference sequence). CDR3 coding DNA: TGTGCCGCCCGATCGAGAGAGCCCTACGAGCAGTACTTC. Translated: CAARSREPYEQYF.

This clone was seen only a few times. The rearrangement uses TRBV7-2 and TRBJ2-7, with 16 bases that match TRBD2. J was trimmed by 7 bases and V by 5 bases; bases with no gene match: 11. The germline gives CDR1 SGHTA, CDR2 FQGNSA. The CDR3 loop spans 17 amino acids. The CDR3 sequence: CASSKSGTSGGAKEQYF. The CDR3 DNA reads TGTGCCAGCAGCAAATCCGGGACTAGCGGGGGGGCGAAGGAGCAGTACTTC.

This clone appeared a single time. The chain has TRBV19 and TRBJ2-1, with 7 bases matching TRBD2. This CDR3 contains 17 residues. The V gene end was trimmed by 1 base and the J gene end by 5 bases; junction bases not matched to a gene: 11. Germline CDR1 LNHDA, CDR2 SQIVND (reference sequence). CDR3 residues: CASSIVLWTRIHNEQFF. The CDR3 bases are TGTGCCAGTAGTATAGTCCTATGGACTAGAATTCACAATGAGCAGTTCTTC.

In DNA, the CDR3 is TGTGCCAGCACCGAAGTACAGGGCGGCGAAGCTTTCTTT. Its translation is CASTEVQGGEAFF. J is TRBJ1-1 and V is TRBV7-3, with D maybe TRBD1 (6 bases). The germline V and J ends were trimmed by 7 bases and 8 bases, with 17 bases remaining between them. This CDR3 comprises 13 residues. The germline V gene has CDR1 SGHTA and CDR2 FQGTGA.

The V gene is TRBV10-3, the J gene TRBJ2-1; 12 positions agree with TRBD2. V lost 11 bases to trimming and J lost 2 bases; unmatched junction nucleotides: 10. Germline values: CDR1 ENHRY, CDR2 SYGVKD. The CDR3 totals 16 residues. This CDR3 reads CAVTASGGVAYNEQFF. The CDR3 bases are TGTGCCGTCACGGCTAGCGGGGGGGTGGCCTACAATGAGCAGTTCTTC.

The chain recombines TRBV7-3 with TRBJ1-6, with 8 positions matching TRBD1. The CDR3 consists of 15 residues. The junction had 6 bases not matched to a gene; V was cut back by 5 bases and J by 6 bases. CDR1 is SGHTA and CDR2 is FQGTGA in the germline V gene. CDR3 loop: CASSAGQGANSPLHF. In DNA form, the CDR3 reads TGTGCCAGCAGCGCCGGACAGGGAGCTAATTCACCCCTCCACTTT.

This clone appeared a single time. The rearrangement links TRBV12-3 or TRBV12-4 to TRBJ2-5, with a possible D match to TRBD2 (5 bases). The CDR3 spans 13 residues. Trimming took 6 bases from V and 6 from J, leaving 14 bases between them. The CDR3 region is CASSPWEPKTQYF. The CDR3 region has the DNA TGTGCCAGCAGCCCCTGGGAGCCCAAGACCCAGTACTTC.

The chain has TRBV2 and TRBJ2-7; 11 bases agree with TRBD1. This CDR3 spans 14 amino acids. Germline CDR1 SNHLY, CDR2 FYNNEI. V dropped 6 bases and J dropped 1; count of bases not matched to a gene: 2. This CDR3 reads CASRGTGGSYEQYF. The CDR3 region has the DNA TGTGCCAGCAGGGGGACAGGGGGATCCTACGAGCAGTACTTC.

The chain combines TRBV7-6 with TRBJ2-3, with 9 bases identical to TRBD1. Germline V gene data show CDR1 as SGHVS and CDR2 as FNYEAQ. CDR3 size: 16 residues. Losses at the gene ends were 4 bases for V and 0 bases for J; bases not matched to a gene: 5. Written as DNA, the CDR3 is TGTGCCAGCAGCTACATGACAGGGGGTAGCACAGATACGCAGTATTTT. Its translation: CASSYMTGGSTDTQYF.

This clone showed up just a few times. This chain connects TRBV18 to TRBJ1-2, with no clear D. In germline, CDR1 is KGHSH, CDR2 LQKENI. The CDR3 consists of 13 residues. V was cut by 2 bases and J by 8 bases, with 12 bases left in between. The CDR3 coding sequence is TGTGCCAGCTCACCAGGAGCGGCGGGAGGCTACACCTTC. It specifies CASSPGAAGGYTF.

This clone was counted a few times. The V and J genes are TRBV7-8 and TRBJ2-7, with D unclear. From germline, CDR1 is SGHVS and CDR2 FQNEAQ. CDR3 length: 13 amino acids. V dropped 1 base and J dropped 1 base, with 5 bases sitting between them. CDR3 DNA sequence: TGTGCCAGCAGCTTAGTCGTGTCCTACGAGCAGTACTTC. Encoded protein: CASSLVVSYEQYF.

The V and J genes are TRBV3-1 (or the pseudogene TRBV3-2) and TRBJ1-6; the match to TRBD1 covers 7 bases. The germline gives CDR1 LGHDT, CDR2 YNNKEL (reference sequence). Trimming took 5 bases from V and 10 from J; bases not matched to a gene: 5. The length of the CDR3 is 13 residues. CDR3 nucleotides: TGTGCCAGCAGCTTTACAGGGGAGTCACCCCTCCACTTT. Translating gives CASSFTGESPLHF.

The chain uses TRBV29-1 and TRBJ2-7, with 9 bases identical to TRBD1. Germline CDR1 reads SQVTM; CDR2 reads ANQGSEA. This CDR3 is 12 amino acids long. V lost 5 bases, J lost 3 bases, and 2 bases stayed unmatched. This CDR3 reads CSVRDRDYEQYF. CDR3 in DNA: TGCAGCGTTAGGGACAGGGACTACGAGCAGTACTTC.

The rearrangement links TRBV6-5 to TRBJ2-2; 8 bases align to TRBD2. Germline CDR1 reads MNHEY; CDR2 reads SVGAGI. V trimming: 4 bases; J trimming: 3 bases; junction bases outside the gene matches: 4. This CDR3 contains 15 residues. This CDR3 reads CASSSGGPDTGELFF. The CDR3 nucleotides read TGTGCCAGCAGTTCGGGGGGGCCCGACACCGGGGAGCTGTTTTTT.

The rearrangement joins TRBV27 to TRBJ1-6; maybe TRBD1 (5 bases). The germline V gene encodes CDR1 MNHEY and CDR2 SMNVEV (reference sequence). The CDR3 covers 15 residues. V lost 2 bases and J 5 bases, leaving 10 bases between the germline ends. This CDR3 is CASSLQGADNSPLHF. The CDR3, as DNA: TGTGCCAGCAGTTTACAGGGCGCGGATAATTCACCCCTCCACTTT.

The chain has TRBV19 and TRBJ1-2, with 8 bases lining up with TRBD1. Germline V gene lookup returns CDR1 LNHDA and CDR2 SQIVND (reference sequence). The trim removed 7 bases at V and 7 bases at J, leaving 14 bases unmatched. The length of the CDR3 is 15 residues. The CDR3: CASTFGQGLIGGYTF. In nucleotides, the CDR3 is TGTGCCAGTACCTTCGGACAGGGATTAATTGGTGGCTACACCTTC. The complete variable domain, with remaining parts taken from reference TRBV19 and TRBJ1-2, reads DGGITQSPKYLFRKEGQNVTLSCEQNLNHDAMYWYRQDPGQGLRLIYYSQIVNDFQKGDIAEGYSVSREKKESFPLTVTSAQKNPTAFYLCASTFGQGLIGGYTFGSGTRLTVV.

The chain carries TRBV5-1 and TRBJ2-2; D may be TRBD2 (6 bases). Germline CDR1 reads SGHRS; CDR2 reads YFSETQ. Trimming shortened V by 0 bases and J by 0 bases, and 9 bases separated the two germline ends. CDR3 size: 16 residues. CDR3 sequence reads: CASSLGRGPNTGELFF. CDR3 nucleotides: TGCGCCAGCAGCTTGGGGCGGGGACCGAACACCGGGGAGCTGTTTTTT.

The chain couples TRBV6-5 to TRBJ1-1; possible D gene TRBD1, 6 bases. CDR1 MNHEY and CDR2 SVGAGI come from the germline V gene. This CDR3 comprises 13 residues. Deletions cut 4 bases from V and 11 bases from J, with 17 bases between. The CDR3 DNA is TGTGCCAGCAGTTCCGGGGACATTCGACAGGCTTTCTTT. Its translation: CASSSGDIRQAFF.

This clone showed up just once. The gene calls are TRBV7-8 and TRBJ2-1; 13 bases map to TRBD2. Germline V gene lookup returns CDR1 SGHVS and CDR2 FQNEAQ. V shed 5 bases, J shed 13 bases, and the junction held 5 bases outside the gene matches. The CDR3 covers 13 residues. The CDR3 nucleotides read TGTGCCAGCAGCGCAGGACTAGCGGGGGACCAGTTCTTC. It translates to CASSAGLAGDQFF.

J is TRBJ1-1 and V is TRBV12-3 or TRBV12-4; tentative D call: TRBD1 (5 bases). This CDR3 spans 13 amino acids. Trimming took off 2 bases at V and 3 bases at J, with 7 bases between the two ends. This CDR3 is CASSLTGDTEAFF. CDR3 coding DNA: TGTGCCAGCAGTTTAACGGGGGACACTGAAGCTTTCTTT.